Each of the 30 T cell receptor beta chains below was sequenced from the same sample in a study of tumor-infiltrating lymphocytes in primary liver carcinoma. Both RNA and DNA were isolated together from around 20-30 mg of bulk tissue that had not been sorted. Reverse transcription of 450 to 500 ng total RNA with a constant-region primer produced TCR beta cDNA. Slightly modified ARM-PCR with three nested multiplex PCR rounds yielded TCR beta libraries. The study ran its first two PCR rounds for roughly 11 cycles each, using TRBV1-TRBV30 forward primers and a C-beta reverse primer. TCRdb reanalysed the multiplex PCR reads using MiXCR and keeps one entry per CDR3 protein. The data hold roughly 120,000 distinct CDR3 sequences, with 50% to 65% observed a single time. The material sequenced was liver tumor tissue from sampling region 1. Indicated subset: tumor region T1, superior pole. Source of these receptors: a woman between 55 and 75 years old with primary liver carcinoma and hepatitis B virus infection.

Details on this clonotype: One end of the junction fails to match germline, which may point to a read error. The CDR3 is CASSLANSRNTGELFF. Written as DNA, the CDR3 is TGCGCCAGCAGCTTGGCCAATAGCAGGAACACAGGGGAGCTGTTTTTT. The V call is TRBV5-1, the J call TRBJ2-2; D gene unclear. Germline V CDR1 and CDR2: SGHRS, YFSETQ. The CDR3 contains 16 residues.

A remark on this clonotype: This may come from a read error, since a much larger clone is one base off. The chain links TRBV5-4 to TRBJ1-1; D not resolved. The CDR3 is made up of 14 amino acids. The V gene's germline CDR1 is SGHNT and CDR2 YYREEE (reference sequence). Here the CDR3 reads CASSLEQRNTAAFF. The CDR3 DNA is TGTGCCAGCAGCTTGGAGCAGAGGAACACTGCAGCTTTCTTT.

This chain joins TRBV11-2 and TRBJ2-1; 8 bases are shared with TRBD2. The CDR3 consists of 13 residues. Germline V CDR1 and CDR2: SGHAT, FQNNGV. Trimming removed 3 bases from V and 10 bases from J; junction bases left unmatched: 5. The DNA for the CDR3 is TGTGCCAGCAGCTTGACTAGCGTGGTAGAGCAGTTCTTC. Its protein product is CASSLTSVVEQFF.

This clonotype has a handful of counts. This may be a read error: a much more frequent sequence differs by one nucleotide. The chain links TRBV6-5 to TRBJ2-1; D perhaps matches TRBD1 (6 bases). CDR1 and CDR2 (germline): MNHEY, SVGAGI. The CDR3 runs 16 residues. The DNA of the CDR3 is TGTGCCAGCAGGGGTCGACAGGCACTATCCTACAATGGGCAGTTCTTC. Protein product: CASRGRQALSYNGQFF.

This rearrangement joins TRBV4-1 to TRBJ1-2; D call uncertain. Germline V CDR1 and CDR2: MGHRA, YSYEKL. Trimming left V 8 bases short and J 6 bases short, with 25 bases between. This CDR3 is 16 amino acids long. The CDR3 DNA is TGCGCCAGCGTTTATATTAAGTGCTTTGGGAACCATGGCTACACCTTC. Translated: CASVYIKCFGNHGYTF.

Notes on this clonotype: Being one base from a much bigger clone, this may be a read error. The V gene is TRBV29-1, the J gene TRBJ2-7, with 7 bases fitting TRBD1. Germline V gives CDR1 SQVTM, CDR2 ANQGSEA. The CDR3 runs to 12 residues. As DNA, the CDR3 is TGCAGCGTTGGAGGGGGCGGAAACGATCAGTACTTC. It yields the protein CSVGGGGNDQYF.

V usage is TRBV29-1 and J usage is TRBJ1-2, with 10 bases that match TRBD1. CDR1 and CDR2 from the germline V gene are SQVTM and ANQGSEA. The V gene end was trimmed by 7 bases and the J gene end by 14 bases; junction bases not matched to a gene: 19. This CDR3 is 14 amino acids long. As DNA, the CDR3 is TGCAGCGCTGAGGAGCCGGGACAGGGGACCTCCTATACCTTC. Its protein product is CSAEEPGQGTSYTF. Full variable domain (remainder filled in from reference TRBV29-1 and TRBJ1-2): SAVISQKPSRDICQRGTSLTIQCQVDSQVTMMFWYRQQPGQSLTLIATANQGSEATYESGFVIDKFPISRPNLTFSTLTVSNMSPEDSSIYLCSAEEPGQGTSYTFGSGTRLTVV.

Remarks on this clonotype: Germline and junction disagree at one end, which may indicate a read error. V is TRBV12-3 or TRBV12-4 and J is TRBJ2-7; no clear D gene. The CDR3 length is 14 residues. The CDR3 spells CASSRSIPPYERYF. The CDR3 DNA follows: TGTGCCAGCAGTAGAAGTATACCTCCCTACGAGCGGTACTTC.

Details on this clonotype: This clone may be a read error of a much larger clone one base away. This rearrangement joins TRBV4-1 to TRBJ2-2, with a weak D call TRBD2 (6 bases). CDR3 size: 16 residues. V lost 4 bases, J lost 0 bases, and 12 bases lay in between. Looked up from germline, CDR1 is MGHRA and CDR2 is YSYEKL. The CDR3 nucleotides read TGCGCCAGCAGCCCACGACTAGGGGCGAACACCGGGGAGCTGTTTTTT. It yields the protein CASSPRLGANTGELFF.

Turning to this clonotype: The junction does not match germline at one end; this may be a read error. The V and J genes are TRBV28 and TRBJ1-1; the D is unclear. CDR1 is MDHEN, CDR2 SYDVKM, per germline. The CDR3 is made up of 16 amino acids. CDR3 sequence: CASSVLGRPLNSEAFF. Written as DNA, the CDR3 is TGTGCCAGCAGTGTATTAGGACGGCCGTTGAACTCTGAAGCTTTCTTT.

As for this clonotype: Compared with germline, one end of the junction differs, possibly owing to a read error. V usage is TRBV29-1 and J usage is TRBJ2-1; D not resolved. CDR1 and CDR2 (germline): SQVTM, ANQGSEA. The CDR3 runs to 11 residues. CDR3 bases: TGCAGCGTTGGGACCTACAGTGAGCAGTTCTTC. Amino acids: CSVGTYSEQFF.

The sample holds many counts of this clonotype. This chain joins TRBV29-1 and TRBJ1-1, with no clear D. Germline V gene sequence: CDR1 SQVTM, CDR2 ANQGSEA. The CDR3 has 13 amino acids. For the CDR3, the DNA is TGCGGCTACTCCAAGAACAGGAACACTGAAGCTTTCTTT. Its translation is CGYSKNRNTEAFF.

A few counts support this clonotype. The chain is built from TRBV30 and TRBJ2-1, with D possibly TRBD2 on 6 matching bases. The V end was cut by 0 bases, the J end by 7 bases, with 19 bases between. The CDR3 length is 16 residues. CDR1 GTSNPN and CDR2 SVGIG come from the germline V gene (reference sequence). CDR3 sequence reads: CAWSVEGGGVINEQFF. CDR3 nucleotides: TGTGCCTGGAGTGTAGAAGGTGGCGGGGTTATAAATGAGCAGTTCTTC.

On this clonotype: A read error may account for a junction end that differs from germline. The rearrangement uses TRBV7-8 and TRBJ2-7; 11 positions agree with TRBD2. Germline CDR1 is SGHVS and CDR2 is FQNEAQ. This CDR3 has 13 amino acids. The CDR3 DNA reads as TGTGCCAGCATCTTAGCGGGACTAGCGGACTGGAACTTC. Its protein is CASILAGLADWNF.

This clonotype was counted ten times or more. This chain joins TRBV28 and TRBJ2-3; weak D call: TRBD2 (7 bases). The CDR3 contains 18 residues. V was clipped by 1 base and J by 5 bases, with 22 bases between them. CDR1 and CDR2 from the germline V gene are MDHEN and SYDVKM. The CDR3 DNA reads as TGTGCCAGCAGTTTATCGGTCGGGGGGCGGCAGCATCAAGATACGCAGTATTTT. Translating it yields CASSLSVGGRQHQDTQYF.

This clonotype was detected a few times. The chain uses TRBV7-9 and TRBJ2-3, with D possibly TRBD2 on 6 matching bases. Germline CDR1 SEHNR, CDR2 FQNEAQ (reference sequence). This CDR3 contains 16 residues. V lost 2 bases, J lost 0 bases, and 12 bases lay in between. In DNA, the CDR3 is TGTGCCAGCAGCTTAAGAGCGGGCACAAGCACAGATACGCAGTATTTT. Translated, it gives CASSLRAGTSTDTQYF.

Here the CDR3 DNA reads TGTGCCAACAGCGGACAGGGGGATACTGAAGCTTTCTTT. Its translation: CANSGQGDTEAFF. V gene TRBV28 combines with J gene TRBJ1-1, with TRBD1 identical over 10 bases. Germline values: CDR1 MDHEN, CDR2 SYDVKM. The CDR3 has 13 amino acids. Unmatched junction bases numbered 7, after V lost 10 bases and J lost 5 bases.

As for this clonotype: The germline gene is not matched at one end of the junction; a read error may be the cause. The chain carries TRBV30 and TRBJ2-2; D possibly matches TRBD1 or TRBD2 (5 bases each). The CDR3 extends over 22 amino acids. CDR1 GTSNPN and CDR2 SVGIG come from the germline V gene (reference sequence). The CDR3 DNA reads TGTACCTGGAGTGTAAAAGGGATCCCGGGACGTCCCCCTAGGGCGAACACCGCGGAGCTGTTTTTT. Amino acid sequence: CTWSVKGIPGRPPRANTAELFF.

V is TRBV11-2 and J is TRBJ2-3, with TRBD2 matching over 7 bases. Germline CDR1 reads SGHAT; CDR2 reads FQNNGV. This CDR3 is built from 17 residues. The V gene end was trimmed by 2 bases and the J gene end by 4 bases; junction bases not matched to a gene: 12. The DNA for the CDR3 is TGTGCCAGCAGCTTATGGGGACTAATGTACGCGTCAGATACGCAGTATTTT. Its protein is CASSLWGLMYASDTQYF.

Concerning this clonotype itself: Mismatch with germline at one junction end may stem from a read error. The chain employs TRBV29-1 and TRBJ1-5; D gene uncertain. This CDR3 contains 14 residues. Looked up from germline, CDR1 is SQVTM and CDR2 is ANQGSEA. CDR3 sequence reads: CISPRQGNNQPLHF. The CDR3 DNA is TGCATCTCTCCTCGGCAAGGGAACAATCAGCCCCTGCATTTT.

The chain is built from TRBV11-2 and TRBJ2-6; perhaps TRBD2 as D (6 bases). From germline, CDR1 is SGHAT and CDR2 FQNNGV. Trimming left V 5 bases short and J 9 bases short, with 20 bases between. This CDR3 spans 16 amino acids. The chain's CDR3 is CASSLRGTSWVNVLTF. The DNA for the CDR3 is TGTGCCAGCAGCCTCCGAGGGACTTCATGGGTCAACGTCCTGACTTTC.

In regard to this clonotype: An end of the junction differs from the germline gene, which may be a read error. The rearrangement links TRBV29-1 to TRBJ2-3, with D uncertain. Germline values: CDR1 SQVTM, CDR2 ANQGSEA. The CDR3 sequence is 17 residues long. The CDR3 DNA is TGCAGCGTTGGGCTAACCCCGGGCGGAAGCCTTGCAGATACGCACTATTTT. The encoded protein is CSVGLTPGGSLADTHYF.

This clonotype was seen at least ten times. The CDR3: CSVATGRDQPQHF. The CDR3, as DNA: TGCAGCGTTGCGACGGGCAGGGATCAGCCCCAGCATTTT. The chain recombines TRBV29-1 with TRBJ1-5, with D possibly TRBD1 on 5 matching bases. Germline V CDR1 and CDR2: SQVTM, ANQGSEA. V was trimmed by 4 bases and J by 5 bases, leaving 12 bases between them. There are 13 residues in the CDR3.

A note on this clonotype: One base away lies a much larger clone, so this may be a sequencing read error. CDR3 DNA sequence: TGTGCCAGCAGCCAAATCCCGGGACTCAACTCCTACGAGCAGTACTTC. It specifies CASSQIPGLNSYEQYF. This chain uses TRBV4-2 with TRBJ2-7; TRBD2 might be the D (6 bases). The V gene lost 2 bases and the J gene lost 0 bases, with 14 bases spanning the gap. The CDR3 is 16 amino acids. Germline V lookup: CDR1 LGHNA, CDR2 YNFKEQ.

Remarks on this clonotype: The junction differs from germline at one of its ends, possibly a read error. The chain is built from TRBV11-3 and TRBJ2-2; the D gene could be TRBD1 or TRBD2 (5 bases each). This CDR3 is built from 14 residues. Germline V gene data show CDR1 as SGHNT and CDR2 as YENEEA. The CDR3 loop is CASSRGEATRELFF. The CDR3 DNA reads as TGTGCCAGCAGCAGGGGAGAGGCGACCAGGGAGCTGTTCTTT.

The table lists this clonotype with a few counts. This chain links TRBV20-1 with TRBJ2-7; TRBD1 matches 8 bases. CDR3 size: 12 residues. Germline CDR1 DFQATT, CDR2 SNEGSKA (reference sequence). Trimming took 3 bases from V and 5 from J; bases not matched to a gene: 3. The CDR3 protein is CSARTGVDEQYF. In nucleotides, the CDR3 is TGCAGTGCTAGGACAGGGGTGGACGAGCAGTACTTC.

In its sample, this clonotype was seen a few times. A junction end diverges from the germline sequence, so it may reflect a read error. The chain employs TRBV5-6 and TRBJ2-5; 13 bases map to TRBD2. CDR1 and CDR2 from the germline V gene are SGHDT and YYEEEE. The length of the CDR3 is 17 residues. The CDR3 reads CVSSLSIGLAGAETQYF. CDR3 DNA: TGTGTCAGCAGCTTGAGTATCGGACTAGCGGGAGCAGAGACCCAGTACTTC.

This clonotype was seen many times. The chain combines TRBV6-1 with TRBJ2-3, with D tentatively TRBD1 (6 bases). From germline, CDR1 is MNHNS and CDR2 SASEGT. The CDR3 is 15 amino acids. Trimming cost V 5 bases and J 2 bases, with 14 bases left between them. CDR3 amino acids: CASSTPGQNTDTQYF. The CDR3 region has the DNA TGTGCCAGCAGTACTCCTGGACAGAACACAGATACGCAGTATTTT.

Remarks on this clonotype: The CDR3 end shows no conserved phenylalanine or tryptophan, and so a read error is likely. The rearrangement uses TRBV28 and TRBJ2-4, with a weak D call TRBD1 (6 bases). The CDR3 loop spans 19 amino acids. Germline CDR1 and CDR2: MDHEN and SYDVKM. CDR3 residues: CAGRDPPGQTSLAKNIQYS. In nucleotides, the CDR3 is TGTGCCGGCAGAGACCCCCCGGGACAAACAAGCCTAGCCAAAAACATTCAGTACTCC.

By share, this clonotype counts as medium-sized. The chain uses TRBV11-2 and TRBJ2-1; D is perhaps TRBD2 (6 bases). This CDR3 contains 13 residues. Looked up from germline, CDR1 is SGHAT and CDR2 is FQNNGV. With 4 bases removed from V and 16 bases from J, the gap between germline ends came to 20 bases. CDR3 residues: CASSWTRGSQVFF. The CDR3 nucleotides read TGTGCCAGCAGCTGGACTCGGGGGAGTCAGGTCTTCTTC.